This T cell receptor (beta chain) was identified during a study of STAT5B mutations in CD4+ large granular lymphocyte leukemia (dated by TCRdb to 2022 to 2024). For the wider study: Among healthy controls, the CDR3 'QG' motif was associated with a particular HLA allele. The study compared the TCRbeta repertoires of patients with CD4+ T-cell large granular lymphocyte leukemia against those of healthy blood donors. Flow cytometry performed on FACSCanto II or FACSVerse showed that the purified fractions had more than 95% purity among lymphocytes. Broad study findings and their caveats: Enrichment of TRBV06-family usage was observed among the top patient clones (8/27) relative to healthy controls (2/35). CD4-sorted patient repertoires appeared more clonal than healthy CD4+ repertoires, and this difference persisted after removing the putative leukemic clones. Main leukemic clonotypes were private to each patient, although roughly 25% of the main leukemic clonotypes were found at low frequency in the non-leukemic repertoires of other patients. The data were not HLA-matched, and the relatively small sample size could explain the higher clonality seen in CD4+ compared with CD8+ T-LGLL.

Worth noting for this clone: The antigen it binds to is not known. Base qualities are not at hand, and no much larger clone is one base apart.

V is cut by 5 bases and J by 4 bases, and the space between the germline ends is 15 bases. From a lookup of the germline V gene, CDR1 and CDR2 are MDHEN and SYDVKM. The CDR3 runs 15 residues from the cysteine to the phenylalanine. Just CDR3 DNA is preserved here, 45 bases in frame from base 1. The healthy control group was made up of 30 to 45 blood donors, and the Finnish Red Cross blood service supplied their buffy coats. All TCR-sequenced material derived from peripheral blood: patient blood samples and healthy donor buffy coats. Ficoll-Hypaque gradient centrifugation was used to isolate peripheral blood mononuclear cells. CD4+ cells were purified magnetically from the buffy coats of healthy controls. Genomic DNA was extracted with the Gentra Puregene Cell and Tissue kit and quantified on a Qubit 2.0 fluorometer. TCRbeta rearrangements were sequenced from genomic DNA using the immunoSEQ assay at survey resolution. As for the authors' bioinformatics: A lowest detectable productive clonotype frequency of 2.59 x 10-5 was observed in the TCR sequencing data. Analyses included only productive TCRbeta rearrangements, meaning complete and in-frame sequences. Clonality for each sample was calculated as Simpson clonality in the immunoSEQ Analyzer version 3.0. Clones were grouped by frequency into very rare, small, medium, large (1-20%) or hyperexpanded (>20%) categories. Generation probabilities were estimated with OLGA 1.2.3, V-gene circos plots were made with VDJtools, specificities were looked up in VDJdb, and CDR3 motifs were identified with GLIPH. TCRdb limited this immuneACCESS table to in-frame rearrangements with V and J called. A share of clones is missing; checked studies link under half to unresolved V genes, and the rest is unexplained. The DNA was the basis for D and trimming; V, J and clone size are from that table. The sample table contains tens of thousands of clones; only one count was recorded for around 76% of them. Roughly 0.3% of the sample lies in the top ten.

The source is a human donor in good health. Recombination linked TRBV28 to TRBJ1-5, with TRBD1 tentatively as D gene (5 bases match). Sequenced sample: CD4+ T cells from blood buffy coats. This receptor carries the CDR3 CASSHSGGGNQPQHF. The nucleotide sequence reads as follows: TGTGCCAGCAGTCACTCAGGTGGGGGAAATCAGCCCCAGCATTTT.